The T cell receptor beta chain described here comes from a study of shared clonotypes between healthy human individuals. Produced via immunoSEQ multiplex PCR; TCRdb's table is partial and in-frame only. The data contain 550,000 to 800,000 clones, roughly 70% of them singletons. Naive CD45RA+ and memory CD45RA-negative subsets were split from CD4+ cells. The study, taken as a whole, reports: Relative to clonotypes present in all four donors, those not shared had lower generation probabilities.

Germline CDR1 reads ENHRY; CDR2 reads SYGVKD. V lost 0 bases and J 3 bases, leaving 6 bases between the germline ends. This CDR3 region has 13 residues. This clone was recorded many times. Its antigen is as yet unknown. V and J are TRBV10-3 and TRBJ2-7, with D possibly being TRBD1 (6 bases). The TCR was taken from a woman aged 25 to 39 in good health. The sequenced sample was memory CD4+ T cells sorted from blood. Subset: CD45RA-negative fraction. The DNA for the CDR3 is TGTGCCATCAGTGAGTCAGGGGGCTACGAGCAGTACTTC. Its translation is CAISESGGYEQYF.